This T cell receptor (beta chain) was sequenced during a study of beta chain features in type 1 diabetes. Expressed TCRB transcripts were sequenced, since all the RNA that had been isolated was reverse transcribed. Clones were sequenced by immunoSEQ multiplex PCR, and TCRdb holds only the in-frame ones, with some missing. The profile shows 120,000 to 150,000 clones, approximately 10% of them singletons. Trimming at V came to 5 bases and at J to 3 bases, leaving 3 bases not matched to a gene. The CDR3 has 13 amino acids. Looked up from germline, CDR1 is MNHEY and CDR2 is SVGAGI. Study-level findings and limits: PCR might favor shorter templates, but any such skew would affect patients and controls equally. In all four CD4+ subsets, TCRB CDR3 length was significantly, moderately reduced in type 1 diabetes. The analysis here could not establish whether HLA type shapes TCRB rearrangement. Compared to healthy donors, patients appeared to have naive, central memory and Treg TCRB repertoires that were more alike.

With regard to this clone: Its antigen is as yet unknown.

The TCR was taken from a woman aged 35 to 49 in good health. This chain uses TRBV6-5 with TRBJ1-1, with 7 bases fitting TRBD1. The sequenced material came from central memory CD4+ T cells from blood. The CDR3 spells CASSTTGDTEAFF. The CDR3 bases are TGTGCCAGCAGTACTACAGGGGACACTGAAGCTTTCTTT.